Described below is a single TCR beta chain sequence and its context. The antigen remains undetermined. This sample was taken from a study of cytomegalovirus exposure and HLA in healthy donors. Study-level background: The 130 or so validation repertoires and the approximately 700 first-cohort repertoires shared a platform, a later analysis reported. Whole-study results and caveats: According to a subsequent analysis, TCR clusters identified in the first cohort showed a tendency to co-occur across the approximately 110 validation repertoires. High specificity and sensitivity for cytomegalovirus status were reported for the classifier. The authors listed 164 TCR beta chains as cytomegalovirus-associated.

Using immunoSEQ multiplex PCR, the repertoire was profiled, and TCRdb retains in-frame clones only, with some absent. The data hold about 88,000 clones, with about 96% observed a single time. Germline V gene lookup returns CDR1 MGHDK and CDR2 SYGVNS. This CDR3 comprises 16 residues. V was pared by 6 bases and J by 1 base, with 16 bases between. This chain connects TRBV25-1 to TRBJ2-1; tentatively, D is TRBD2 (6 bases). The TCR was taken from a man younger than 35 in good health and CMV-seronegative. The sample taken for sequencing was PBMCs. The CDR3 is CASSPLRGGSYNEQFF. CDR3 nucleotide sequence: TGTGCCAGCAGCCCCTTGCGGGGAGGATCCTACAATGAGCAGTTCTTC. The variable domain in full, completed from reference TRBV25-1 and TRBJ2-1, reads EADIYQTPRYLVIGTGKKITLECSQTMGHDKMYWYQQDPGMELHLIHYSYGVNSTEKGDLSSESTVSRIRTEHFPLTLESARPSHTSQYLCASSPLRGGSYNEQFFGPGTRLTVL.